This T cell receptor (beta chain) is drawn from a study of Ad26.COV2.S vaccination and SARS-CoV-2 variants. Study background: The study gave Ad26.COV2.S intramuscularly, once or twice 56 days apart.

The table lists this clone with a count of one. Clones were read by immunoSEQ multiplex PCR, and TCRdb kept only the in-frame ones, dropping some. The data show more than 250,000 clones, with 70% to 90% seen just once and roughly 3.5% held by the top ten. This CDR3 contains 14 residues. The V end lost 6 bases, the J end lost 2 bases, and 14 bases lay between the germline ends. In germline, CDR1 is SNHLY, CDR2 FYNNEI. Stated treatment: about 20 received Ad26.COV2.S at low or high dose, single or two shots; 5 received placebo; per-sample allocation not given. Specimen acquisition occurred on day 63 following the initial vaccine or placebo injection.

The input for sequencing was peripheral blood, taken in a trial of Ad26.COV2.S vaccine versus placebo. V is TRBV2 and J is TRBJ2-7; D is perhaps TRBD2 (6 bases). The sequence was obtained from a person between 18 and 65 years old who received the Ad26.COV2.S COVID-19 vaccine or a placebo. CDR3 amino acids: CASRGTLKPYEQYF. The DNA for the CDR3 is TGTGCCAGCAGGGGGACTCTAAAACCCTACGAGCAGTACTTC.